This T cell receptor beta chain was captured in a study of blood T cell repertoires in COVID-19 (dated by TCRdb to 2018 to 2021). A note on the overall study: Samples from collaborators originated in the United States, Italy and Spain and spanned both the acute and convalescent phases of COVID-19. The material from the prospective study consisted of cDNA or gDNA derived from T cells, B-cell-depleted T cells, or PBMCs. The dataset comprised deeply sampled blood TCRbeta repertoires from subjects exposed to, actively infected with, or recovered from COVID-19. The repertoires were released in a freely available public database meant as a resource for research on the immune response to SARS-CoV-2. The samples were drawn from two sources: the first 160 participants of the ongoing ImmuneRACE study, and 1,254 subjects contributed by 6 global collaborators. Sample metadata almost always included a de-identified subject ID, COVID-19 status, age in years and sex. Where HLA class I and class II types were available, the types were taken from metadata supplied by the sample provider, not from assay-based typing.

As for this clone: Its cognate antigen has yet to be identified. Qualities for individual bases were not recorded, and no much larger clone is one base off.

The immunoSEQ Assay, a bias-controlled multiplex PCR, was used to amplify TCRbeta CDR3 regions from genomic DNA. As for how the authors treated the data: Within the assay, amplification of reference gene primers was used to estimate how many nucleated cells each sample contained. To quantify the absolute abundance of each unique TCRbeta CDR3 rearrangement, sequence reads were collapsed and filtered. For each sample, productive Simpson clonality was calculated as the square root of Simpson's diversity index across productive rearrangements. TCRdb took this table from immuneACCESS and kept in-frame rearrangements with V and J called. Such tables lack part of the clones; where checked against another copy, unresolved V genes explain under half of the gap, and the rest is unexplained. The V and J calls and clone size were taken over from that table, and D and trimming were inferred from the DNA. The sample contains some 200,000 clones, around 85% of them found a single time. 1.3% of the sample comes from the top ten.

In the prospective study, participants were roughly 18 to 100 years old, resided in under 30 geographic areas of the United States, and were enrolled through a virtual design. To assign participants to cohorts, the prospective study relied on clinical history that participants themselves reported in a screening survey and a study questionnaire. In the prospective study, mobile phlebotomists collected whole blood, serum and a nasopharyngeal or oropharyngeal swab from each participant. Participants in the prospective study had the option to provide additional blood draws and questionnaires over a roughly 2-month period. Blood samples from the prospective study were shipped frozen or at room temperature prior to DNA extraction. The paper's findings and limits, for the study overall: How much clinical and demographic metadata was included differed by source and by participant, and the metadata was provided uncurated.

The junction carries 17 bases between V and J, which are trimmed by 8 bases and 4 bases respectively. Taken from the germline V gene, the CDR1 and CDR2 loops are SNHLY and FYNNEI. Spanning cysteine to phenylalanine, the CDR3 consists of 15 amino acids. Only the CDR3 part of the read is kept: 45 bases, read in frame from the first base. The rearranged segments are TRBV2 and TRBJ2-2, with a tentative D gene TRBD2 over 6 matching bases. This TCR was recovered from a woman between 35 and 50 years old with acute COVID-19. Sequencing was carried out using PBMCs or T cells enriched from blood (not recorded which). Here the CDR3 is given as CASEKLARSTGELFF. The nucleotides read TGTGCCAGCGAGAAACTAGCTAGGAGCACCGGGGAGCTGTTTTTT.